This T cell receptor (beta chain) was found in a study of blood T cell repertoires in COVID-19. Study-wide context: Sites in the United States, Italy and Spain provided acute and convalescent COVID-19 samples. T cells, B-cell-depleted T cells, or PBMCs provided the cDNA or gDNA that served as material.

Seattle participants joined during active infection and were tracked over time. The assay was immunoSEQ multiplex PCR, and TCRdb's table has in-frame clones only and misses some. Of approximately 530,000 clones in the sample, less than 90% were seen once. Trimming pared 3 bases from V and 7 bases from J, leaving 10 bases between. Germline-derived CDR1 and CDR2 are SNHLY and FYNNEI. The CDR3 consists of 14 residues. The sequencing sample was made of peripheral blood. The V and J genes are TRBV2 and TRBJ1-6; D remains unclear. This clonotype originated in a woman aged 50 to 60 with COVID-19, enrolled during active disease. CDR3 loop: CASSDTRENSPLHF. DNA for the CDR3: TGTGCCAGCAGTGACACCCGGGAGAATTCACCCCTCCACTTT.